Following are 13 T cell receptor beta chains from one sample sequenced in a study. TCRdb re-analysed the RT-PCR reads in MiXCR, keeping a single row per CDR3 protein. The data hold about 680,000 distinct CDR3 sequences, with approximately 14% observed a single time. Sequencing input: memory CD4+ T cells from blood. Source of these receptors: a female donor in good health, serving as a healthy control.

CDR3 region: CASSYSQGGQETQYF. As DNA, the CDR3 is TGTGCCAGCAGTTACTCGCAGGGGGGCCAGGAGACCCAGTACTTC. J is TRBJ2-5 and V is TRBV6-6; a possible D gene is TRBD1 (7 bases). The CDR3 runs 15 residues. V lost 0 bases and J 5 bases, leaving 13 bases between the germline ends. Germline CDR1 is MNHNY and CDR2 is SVGAGI (reference sequence).

At least ten counts were recorded for this clonotype. The gene calls are TRBV7-9 and TRBJ2-1; D unclear. The CDR3 covers 14 residues. Germline-derived CDR1 and CDR2 are SEHNR and FQNEAQ (reference sequence). Trimming left V 1 base short and J 7 bases short, with 11 bases between. CDR3 protein: CASSLDLGMNEQFF. The CDR3 bases are TGTGCCAGCAGCTTAGATCTGGGGATGAATGAGCAGTTCTTC.

This clonotype was observed many times. The chain joins TRBV29-1 to TRBJ1-2, with D tentatively TRBD1 (5 bases). This CDR3 is built from 13 residues. Trimming left V 6 bases short and J 3 bases short, with 14 bases between. In germline, CDR1 is SQVTM, CDR2 ANQGSEA. CDR3 DNA sequence: TGCAGCGTCTCCGCGGGGCAGGACTATGGCTACACCTTC. Protein product: CSVSAGQDYGYTF.

This clonotype has just a few counts. The chain carries TRBV6-2 or TRBV6-3 and TRBJ2-1, with 9 bases identical to TRBD2. CDR1 is MNHEY, CDR2 SVGEGT, per germline. CDR3 size: 14 residues. V was clipped by 11 bases and J by 8 bases; unmatched bases: 13. The CDR3 here is CAVRTSARGHEQFF. The DNA of the CDR3 is TGTGCCGTAAGGACTAGCGCAAGGGGCCATGAGCAGTTCTTC.

This clonotype showed up many times. The chain uses TRBV6-2 or TRBV6-3 and TRBJ2-5; the match to TRBD2 covers 9 bases. Germline CDR1 is MNHEY and CDR2 is SVGEGT. The CDR3 has 14 amino acids. The J segment lost 5 bases and the V segment lost 6 bases, leaving 7 bases of the junction unmatched. CDR3 bases: TGTGCCAGCAGGCGTAGCGGGAGTGGGGAGACCCAGTACTTC. Protein product: CASRRSGSGETQYF.

V gene TRBV3-1 combines with J gene TRBJ1-1; D ambiguous. V was pared by 2 bases and J by 7 bases, with 14 bases between. The CDR3 is 14 residues long. CDR1 is LGHDT and CDR2 is YNNKEL in the germline V gene (reference sequence). CDR3 sequence: CASSQREVRDEAFF. CDR3 DNA sequence: TGTGCCAGCAGCCAAAGAGAGGTTAGAGATGAAGCTTTCTTT. Full variable domain (rest looked up from reference TRBV3-1 and TRBJ1-1): DTAVSQTPKYLVTQMGNDKSIKCEQNLGHDTMYWYKQDSKKFLKIMFSYNNKELIINETVPNRFSPKSPDKAHLNLHINSLELGDSAVYFCASSQREVRDEAFFGQGTRLTVV.

In its sample, this clonotype was seen a few times. The chain combines TRBV10-1 with TRBJ1-2; 8 bases are a match to TRBD1. After removal of 3 bases from V and 6 bases from J, the junction contained 3 bases not matched to a gene. Germline V gene sequence: CDR1 WNHNN, CDR2 SYGVQD (reference sequence). The CDR3 has 13 amino acids. The CDR3 DNA sequence: TGCGCCAGCAGTGATCAGGGGGCGGATGGCTACACCTTC. Amino acids: CASSDQGADGYTF.

The rearrangement joins TRBV4-2 to TRBJ1-2; D gene unclear. Germline-derived CDR1 and CDR2 are LGHNA and YNFKEQ. V was shortened by 1 base and J by 6 bases, with 9 bases between the two germline ends. The CDR3 loop spans 13 amino acids. The CDR3: CASSQVAADGYTF. CDR3 nucleotide sequence: TGTGCCAGCAGCCAAGTGGCAGCCGATGGCTACACCTTC.

This clonotype was observed many times. The V call is TRBV13, the J call TRBJ1-2; 11 nucleotides match TRBD1. V lost 5 bases to trimming and J lost 3 bases; unmatched junction nucleotides: 8. The CDR3 loop spans 16 amino acids. Germline CDR1 PRHDT, CDR2 FYEKMQ (reference sequence). In DNA, the CDR3 is TGTGCCAGCAGCCTTGGACAGGGGGCTTCGGACTATGGCTACACCTTC. Protein product: CASSLGQGASDYGYTF.

This clonotype was recorded many times. This chain joins TRBV5-1 and TRBJ2-5, with unresolved D. Deletions cut 4 bases from V and 5 bases from J, with 9 bases between. CDR1 is SGHRS and CDR2 is YFSETQ in the germline V gene. There are 12 residues in the CDR3. CDR3 residues: CASSVYGETQYF. In DNA form, the CDR3 reads TGCGCCAGCAGCGTATACGGGGAGACCCAGTACTTC.

The rearrangement links TRBV7-2 to TRBJ2-1, with 8 bases aligning to TRBD2. The CDR3 length is 14 residues. From germline, CDR1 is SGHTA and CDR2 FQGNSA. After removal of 6 bases from V and 7 bases from J, the junction contained 8 bases not matched to a gene. CDR3 in DNA: TGTGCCAGCAGGATTTGGGCTAGCGGGAATGAGCAGTTCTTC. Residues: CASRIWASGNEQFF.

There are a few counts of this clonotype. This chain uses TRBV12-3 or TRBV12-4 with TRBJ1-2; no clear D gene. Trimming took off 5 bases at V and 3 bases at J, with 13 bases between the two ends. CDR3 length equals 14 residues. CDR3 DNA: TGTGCCAGCAGTCTGACAATTCCCGACTATGGCTACACCTTC. Amino acids: CASSLTIPDYGYTF.

This clonotype occurred a few times. The J gene is TRBJ1-1, the V gene TRBV12-3 or TRBV12-4, with TRBD1 as a possible D gene (5 bases). There are 13 residues in the CDR3. V was clipped by 3 bases and J by 6 bases, with 11 bases between them. The CDR3 DNA is TGTGCCAGCAGTTTGGGGCTCTTAGCTGAAGCTTTCTTT. Encoded protein: CASSLGLLAEAFF.